The present entry profiles one T cell receptor beta chain with its context. This clonotype was counted many times. Its binding antigen is unknown. One base away there is no much larger clone; base qualities are not given. The data belong to a study of T-cell reconstitution after alpha-beta-depleted transplantation in children (dated by TCRdb to 2016 to 2017). With respect to the entire study: Using TCR repertoire profiling, the study followed T-cell immune reconstitution in a quantitative way in children after TCRalphabeta/CD19-depleted allogeneic hematopoietic cell transplantation.

The sample's treatment or condition label, decoded: allogeneic hematopoietic cell transplantation with graft depleted of TCRalphabeta T cells and CD19 B cells. TCRalphabeta/CD19-depleted allogeneic hematopoietic cell grafts were given to the transplant recipients, all of whom were children. Trimming accounts for 5 bases at V and 7 bases at J, while the number of junction bases matched to no gene is 10. CDR1 and CDR2 (GTSNPN, SVGIG) derive from the germline V gene (reference sequence). Including cysteine and phenylalanine, the CDR3 has 14 amino acids. Of all the DNA, just the CDR3 is kept, 42 bases in frame from base 1. Library preparation used PCR. These reads were obtained on an Illumina HiSeq 2500. To normalize quantification of the TCRbeta repertoire, the TCR libraries were built with molecular barcoding that relied on unique molecular identifiers. TCRdb took the public reads, trimmed them with fastp at Q25, ran MiXCR for clone calling and kept in-frame beta chains. Each CDR3 protein appears once, grouped with its most common genes and DNA. This sample is represented by 210,000 or so distinct CDR3 sequences; about 11% of them were singletons. The ten largest clones represent roughly 27% of the sample.

Findings and caveats that apply to the study as a whole: Over the following months the frequencies of hyperexpanded clones went down, and after one year T-cell counts and TCRbeta diversity were mostly credited to newly produced T cells. About two months after transplant, the apparently early recovery of alphabetaT-cell counts reportedly depended on just several hundred clones that had expanded rapidly and came from non-depleted graft cells. In some patients, high TCRbeta diversity at day 60 was attributed to recipient T cells and intrathymic progenitors that had survived conditioning.

This TCR derives from a child younger than two with acute myeloid leukemia, due to receive a stem cell transplant. The starting material was PBMCs, obtained before TCRalphabeta/CD19-depleted stem cell transplant. The sequence is built from TRBV30 and TRBJ1-5; 8 middle bases align to TRBD1. The CDR3 region reads CAWESGGGEQPQHF. The nucleotide sequence reads as follows: TGTGCCTGGGAATCAGGGGGCGGTGAGCAGCCCCAGCATTTT. The entire variable domain, with the stretches around the CDR3 drawn from the reference TRBV30 and TRBJ1-5 proteins, is SQTIHQWPATLVQPVGSPLSLECTVEGTSNPNLYWYRQAAGRGLQLLFYSVGIGQISSEVPQNLSASRPQDRQFILSSKKLLLSDSGFYLCAWESGGGEQPQHFGDGTRLSIL.